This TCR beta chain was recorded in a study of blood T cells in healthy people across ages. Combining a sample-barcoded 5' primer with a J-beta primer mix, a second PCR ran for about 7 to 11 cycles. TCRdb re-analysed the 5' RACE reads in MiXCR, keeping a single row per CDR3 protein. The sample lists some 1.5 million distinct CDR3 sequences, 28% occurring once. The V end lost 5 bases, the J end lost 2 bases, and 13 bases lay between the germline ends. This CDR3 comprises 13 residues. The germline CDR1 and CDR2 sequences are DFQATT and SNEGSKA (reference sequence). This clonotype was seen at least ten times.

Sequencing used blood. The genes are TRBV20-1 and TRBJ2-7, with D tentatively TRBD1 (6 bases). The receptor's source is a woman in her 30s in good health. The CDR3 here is CSAPRDTAYEQYF. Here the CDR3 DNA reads TGCAGTGCTCCCCGGGACACTGCCTACGAGCAGTACTTC.